The 18 T cell receptor beta chains below were found in one sample sequenced in a study of cytomegalovirus exposure and HLA in healthy donors. Libraries were prepared by immunoSEQ multiplex PCR; TCRdb keeps only in-frame clonotypes and omits some of them. The sample consists of roughly 150,000 clones, 70% to 90% of them appearing once. The sample comprised PBMCs. Every receptor here comes from a woman aged 18-29 years in good health and CMV-seropositive.

This sequence joins TRBV4-2 and TRBJ2-5, with D possibly TRBD2 on 6 matching bases. V was pared by 3 bases and J by 5 bases, with 13 bases between. Looked up from germline, CDR1 is LGHNA and CDR2 is YNFKEQ. This CDR3 has 14 amino acids. CDR3 residues: CASSHGLREETQYF. Here the CDR3 DNA reads TGTGCCAGCAGCCATGGCCTACGGGAGGAGACCCAGTACTTC.

The chain employs TRBV30 and TRBJ2-7; D possibly corresponds to TRBD1 (6 bases). Germline V lookup: CDR1 GTSNPN, CDR2 SVGIG (reference sequence). Trimming removed 4 bases at V and 9 bases at J, with 19 bases between. The CDR3 runs 13 residues. CDR3 sequence: CAWMPWGQTGQYF. CDR3 coding DNA: TGTGCCTGGATGCCTTGGGGGCAAACGGGGCAGTACTTC. Full variable domain (rest looked up from reference TRBV30 and TRBJ2-7): SQTIHQWPATLVQPVGSPLSLECTVEGTSNPNLYWYRQAAGRGLQLLFYSVGIGQISSEVPQNLSASRPQDRQFILSSKKLLLSDSGFYLCAWMPWGQTGQYFGPGTRLTVT.

The rearrangement joins TRBV28 to TRBJ1-1; 7 bases fit TRBD1. Germline V gives CDR1 MDHEN, CDR2 SYDVKM. The CDR3 length is 15 residues. Trimming cost V 5 bases and J 1 base; bases outside gene matches: 7. The DNA of the CDR3 is TGTGCCAGCAGTACTCACAGGGGCCCGAACACTGAAGCTTTCTTT. Its protein product is CASSTHRGPNTEAFF.

V gene TRBV9 combines with J gene TRBJ1-1, with 7 bases aligning to TRBD1. V was pared by 2 bases and J by 2 bases, with 3 bases of the junction left unmatched. The CDR3 runs 14 residues. Germline V gene sequence: CDR1 SGDLS, CDR2 YYNGEE. The CDR3 sequence: CASSVGTANTEAFF. CDR3 nucleotides: TGTGCCAGCAGCGTCGGGACAGCTAACACTGAAGCTTTCTTT.

The V gene is TRBV2, the J gene TRBJ1-1; D remains ambiguous. V shed 2 bases and J shed 3 bases, with 10 bases lying between them. Germline CDR1 SNHLY, CDR2 FYNNEI. This CDR3 region has 14 residues. The chain's CDR3 is CASSEPGRHTEAFF. CDR3 DNA sequence: TGTGCCAGCAGTGAACCGGGTAGGCACACTGAAGCTTTCTTT. Together with reference TRBV2 and TRBJ1-1, the CDR3 gives the full variable domain: EPEVTQTPSHQVTQMGQEVILRCVPISNHLYFYWYRQILGQKVEFLVSFYNNEISEKSEIFDDQFSVERPDGSNFTLKIRSTKLEDSAMYFCASSEPGRHTEAFFGQGTRLTVV.

In nucleotides, the CDR3 is TGTGCCAGTAGTATCCCCCTGTCCTACAATGAGCAGTTCTTC. It is translated as CASSIPLSYNEQFF. This chain connects TRBV19 to TRBJ2-1; D gene unclear. Trimming removed 3 bases at V and 1 base at J, with 7 bases between. This CDR3 region has 14 residues. Per the germline V gene, CDR1 is LNHDA and CDR2 is SQIVND (reference sequence). The entire variable domain, with the rest obtained from reference TRBV19 and TRBJ2-1, is as follows: DGGITQSPKYLFRKEGQNVTLSCEQNLNHDAMYWYRQDPGQGLRLIYYSQIVNDFQKGDIAEGYSVSREKKESFPLTVTSAQKNPTAFYLCASSIPLSYNEQFFGPGTRLTVL.

The chain links TRBV10-2 to TRBJ2-3; 7 bases align to TRBD1. From germline, CDR1 is WSHSY and CDR2 SAAADI. V trimming: 2 bases; J trimming: 3 bases; junction bases outside the gene matches: 11. This CDR3 has 17 amino acids. The CDR3 sequence: CASSETRTGRRTDTQYF. Here the CDR3 DNA reads TGCGCCAGCAGTGAGACACGGACAGGTAGAAGGACAGATACGCAGTATTTT.

The chain uses TRBV7-9 and TRBJ1-3; D possibly corresponds to TRBD1 (5 bases). The ends were cut back, 3 bases at V and 10 bases at J, with 7 bases in the middle. The V gene's germline CDR1 is SEHNR and CDR2 FQNEAQ (reference sequence). The CDR3 is made up of 11 amino acids. The CDR3 DNA is TGTGCCAGCAGCTTGGGGGGGACCATATATTTT. This translates into CASSLGGTIYF.

The chain joins TRBV5-1 to TRBJ2-5, with 7 bases identical to TRBD1. The CDR3 extends over 17 amino acids. The junction had 13 bases not matched to a gene; V was cut back by 0 bases and J by 5 bases. Germline-derived CDR1 and CDR2 are SGHRS and YFSETQ. The CDR3 spells CASSLGPANRGGETQYF. The CDR3 DNA reads TGCGCCAGCAGCTTGGGCCCGGCAAACAGGGGCGGGGAGACCCAGTACTTC.

The chain links TRBV5-1 to TRBJ2-5; weak D call: TRBD2 (6 bases). Germline loops: CDR1 SGHRS, CDR2 YFSETQ. Between the trimmed V and J ends, which lost 0 bases and 4 bases, there was a span of 7 bases. The CDR3 covers 13 residues. Here the CDR3 reads CASSLVSGETQYF. The CDR3 DNA follows: TGCGCCAGCAGCTTGGTTAGCGGAGAGACCCAGTACTTC.

This rearrangement joins TRBV7-9 to TRBJ1-1; possible D gene TRBD1, 6 bases. CDR1 SEHNR and CDR2 FQNEAQ come from the germline V gene (reference sequence). The CDR3 extends over 13 amino acids. Trimming stripped 3 bases from V and 5 bases from J, with 10 bases between. In DNA, the CDR3 is TGTGCCAGCAGCTTGCAGGGGAAAACTGAAGCTTTCTTT. Protein product: CASSLQGKTEAFF.

CDR3 loop: CASSLRGWTSGTISYEQYF. As DNA, the CDR3 is TGTGCCAGCAGCTTAAGAGGCTGGACTAGCGGGACGATCTCCTACGAGCAGTACTTC. This chain links TRBV7-2 with TRBJ2-7; 12 bases are a match to TRBD2. After removal of 2 bases from V and 0 bases from J, the junction contained 11 bases not matched to a gene. The CDR3 contains 19 residues. Germline-derived CDR1 and CDR2 are SGHTA and FQGNSA.

This clone was picked up one time. V is TRBV10-3 and J is TRBJ2-5; 10 bases match TRBD1. With 6 bases clipped from V and 3 bases from J, the junction kept 7 bases outside the gene matches. The CDR3 has 15 residues. The germline V gene has CDR1 ENHRY and CDR2 SYGVKD. The CDR3 reads CAISAGTGEKETQYF. The CDR3 DNA follows: TGTGCCATCAGCGCAGGGACAGGGGAGAAAGAGACCCAGTACTTC.

The sample holds a few counts of this clone. The V gene is TRBV28, the J gene TRBJ2-1, with 11 bases that match TRBD1. The length of the CDR3 is 14 residues. The germline CDR1 and CDR2 sequences are MDHEN and SYDVKM. With V trimmed by 10 bases and J by 8 bases, 10 bases remained unmatched. Here the CDR3 reads CATRTGGFVDEQFF. The CDR3 coding sequence is TGTGCCACCAGGACAGGGGGCTTTGTTGATGAGCAGTTCTTC.

The rearrangement uses TRBV19 and TRBJ1-2; 10 bases match TRBD1. Germline-derived CDR1 and CDR2 are LNHDA and SQIVND (reference sequence). The CDR3 length is 16 residues. The V gene end was trimmed by 7 bases and the J gene end by 0 bases; junction bases not matched to a gene: 8. CDR3: CASTGTGEGANYGYTF. The CDR3, as DNA: TGTGCCAGTACTGGGACAGGGGAAGGAGCTAACTATGGCTACACCTTC.

With regard to this clone: Other DNA sequences in this sample translate to the same CDR3. The chain has TRBV6-5 and TRBJ2-1; 13 positions match TRBD2. The CDR3 spans 14 residues. Unmatched junction bases numbered 6, after V lost 6 bases and J lost 10 bases. CDR1 and CDR2 (germline): MNHEY, SVGAGI. CDR3 residues: CASREGLAGAEQFF. CDR3 sequence (DNA): TGTGCCAGCAGGGAAGGACTAGCGGGAGCCGAGCAGTTCTTC.

The chain couples TRBV12-2 to TRBJ2-1; the table's D call, TRBD2, was not checked against the DNA. TRBV12-2 is a pseudogene locus. The CDR3 is made up of 18 amino acids. The CDR3 loop reads CASRLEGVGLAGYNEQFF. In DNA, the CDR3 is TGTGCAAGTCGCTTAGAAGGGGTGGGACTAGCGGGGTACAATGAGCAGTTCTTC.

V and J are TRBV21-1 and TRBJ1-4; no DNA check was done on the table's D call, TRBD1. TRBV21-1 is noted as a pseudogene. The CDR3 has 14 residues. The CDR3 DNA reads TGTGCCAGCAGCAAAGCACAGGGGGCTGGAAAACTGTTTTTT. As protein: CASSKAQGAGKLFF.